This TCR beta chain was sequenced in a study of identical twins. The CDR3 has 12 residues. The V end was cut by 1 base, the J end by 10 bases, with 8 bases between. Each CDR3 protein is one row after TCRdb ran MiXCR on the 5' RACE reads. The table shows hundreds of thousands of distinct CDR3 sequences, with approximately 18% occurring only once. This sample also belongs to another study, concerning T cells expressing NK-cell markers. That work contributes: Top CD8+ clonotypes included the dominant CD3+CD56+NKG2C+ clonotypes in several donors.

The sequence was obtained from a woman younger than 30 in good health. This chain joins TRBV12-3 or TRBV12-4 and TRBJ2-1; the D gene could be TRBD1 or TRBD2 (6 bases each). The sample consisted of PBMCs. The CDR3, as DNA: TGTGCCAGCAGTTTAGGGGGGGCGGAGCAGTTCTTC. Amino acid sequence: CASSLGGAEQFF.